Below are 27 T cell receptor beta chains sequenced from a single sample in a study of blood T cell repertoires in COVID-19. Measured with immunoSEQ multiplex PCR; TCRdb has only the in-frame clones, and not every one. The sample contains 250,000 or so clones, roughly 80% of which appear only once. The sequenced material came from peripheral blood. Receptors were obtained from an older man with acute or convalescent COVID-19.

The chain joins TRBV2 to TRBJ2-2; D remains ambiguous. The V end lost 4 bases, the J end lost 1 base, and 7 bases lay between the germline ends. Per the germline V gene, CDR1 is SNHLY and CDR2 is FYNNEI. The CDR3 length is 14 residues. The CDR3 spells CASSVTGNTGELFF. In DNA, the CDR3 is TGTGCCAGCAGTGTTACGGGGAACACCGGGGAGCTGTTTTTT. The entire variable domain, with the rest obtained from reference TRBV2 and TRBJ2-2, is as follows: EPEVTQTPSHQVTQMGQEVILRCVPISNHLYFYWYRQILGQKVEFLVSFYNNEISEKSEIFDDQFSVERPDGSNFTLKIRSTKLEDSAMYFCASSVTGNTGELFFGEGSRLTVL.

CDR3 DNA sequence: TGTGCCAGCAGCGGCCTACTAGCCAACACTGAAGCTTTCTTT. Amino acid sequence: CASSGLLANTEAFF. V gene TRBV2 combines with J gene TRBJ1-1; D is unclear. Germline CDR1 SNHLY, CDR2 FYNNEI. The CDR3 is made up of 14 amino acids. V was pared by 6 bases and J by 2 bases, with 13 bases between.

This chain uses TRBV5-1 with TRBJ1-4, with TRBD1 matching over 8 bases. The CDR3 extends over 17 amino acids. Germline V gene sequence: CDR1 SGHRS, CDR2 YFSETQ. V gave up 1 base and J gave up 3 bases; unmatched junction bases: 8. The CDR3 DNA reads as TGCGCCAGCAGCTTGAAGGCACAGGGGGTTCCTAATGAAAAACTGTTTTTT. Residues: CASSLKAQGVPNEKLFF.

This rearrangement joins TRBV6-6 to TRBJ2-7; D unresolved. CDR1 is MNHNY, CDR2 SVGAGI, per germline (reference sequence). The CDR3 length is 13 residues. The V gene lost 5 bases and the J gene lost 2 bases, with 10 bases spanning the gap. The CDR3 is CASSPSVAYEQYF. The CDR3, as DNA: TGTGCCAGCAGTCCCAGCGTAGCCTACGAGCAGTACTTC.

This rearrangement joins TRBV19 to TRBJ1-2, with D perhaps matching TRBD1 (6 bases). Germline CDR1 reads LNHDA; CDR2 reads SQIVND (reference sequence). CDR3 size: 14 residues. V shed 6 bases and J shed 5 bases, with 16 bases lying between them. This chain's CDR3 is CASSLRGTEYGYTF. Here the CDR3 DNA reads TGTGCCAGTAGCCTCAGGGGCACTGAATATGGCTACACCTTC.

The chain uses TRBV6-6 and TRBJ2-7; possible D gene TRBD2, 5 bases. V shed 0 bases and J shed 5 bases, with 8 bases lying between them. Germline values: CDR1 MNHNY, CDR2 SVGAGI (reference sequence). The CDR3 runs to 13 residues. CDR3 sequence (DNA): TGTGCCAGCAGTTACTCTGGACTCCACGAGCAGTACTTC. Its translation is CASSYSGLHEQYF.

The chain employs TRBV28 and TRBJ1-5; D may be TRBD1 (5 bases). Trimming cost V 5 bases and J 6 bases, with 11 bases left between them. Germline V gives CDR1 MDHEN, CDR2 SYDVKM. The CDR3 totals 13 residues. The CDR3 loop reads CASSGGLIQPQHF. The CDR3 DNA is TGTGCCAGCAGTGGGGGACTCATTCAGCCCCAGCATTTT. The entire variable domain, with the rest obtained from reference TRBV28 and TRBJ1-5, is as follows: DVKVTQSSRYLVKRTGEKVFLECVQDMDHENMFWYRQDPGLGLRLIYFSYDVKMKEKGDIPEGYSVSREKKERFSLILESASTNQTSMYLCASSGGLIQPQHFGDGTRLSIL.

CDR3 in amino acids: CASSQPNPSGGHGYTF. DNA for the CDR3: TGTGCCAGCAGCCAACCTAATCCTTCAGGGGGCCATGGCTACACCTTC. V is TRBV4-2 and J is TRBJ1-2; TRBD1 agrees at 8 bases. With V trimmed by 2 bases and J by 6 bases, 11 bases remained unmatched. This CDR3 region has 16 residues. Germline CDR1 reads LGHNA; CDR2 reads YNFKEQ.

This chain uses TRBV28 with TRBJ2-7, with D uncertain. V was cut by 2 bases and J by 4 bases, with 12 bases left in between. The CDR3 runs to 14 residues. Per the germline V gene, CDR1 is MDHEN and CDR2 is SYDVKM. CDR3 residues: CASSLGPIQYEQYF. In DNA, the CDR3 is TGTGCCAGCAGTTTAGGGCCAATCCAATACGAGCAGTACTTC.

This sequence joins TRBV28 and TRBJ1-4; 11 bases align to TRBD1. In germline, CDR1 is MDHEN, CDR2 SYDVKM. There are 15 residues in the CDR3. J gave up 4 bases and V 6 bases, and 4 bases lay outside the gene matches. The CDR3 DNA sequence: TGTGCCAGCAGAGGACAGGGGGCAGTTAATGAAAAACTGTTTTTT. It translates to CASRGQGAVNEKLFF. Together with reference TRBV28 and TRBJ1-4, the CDR3 gives the full variable domain: DVKVTQSSRYLVKRTGEKVFLECVQDMDHENMFWYRQDPGLGLRLIYFSYDVKMKEKGDIPEGYSVSREKKERFSLILESASTNQTSMYLCASRGQGAVNEKLFFGSGTQLSVL.

A remark on this clone: This CDR3 is also generated by other DNA sequences in the sample. In nucleotides, the CDR3 is TGTGCCAGCAGTCCCGGACAGGGTTATGGCTACACCTTC. Translated, it gives CASSPGQGYGYTF. The chain has TRBV12-3 or TRBV12-4 and TRBJ1-2; 8 bases align to TRBD1. CDR3 length equals 13 residues. With V trimmed by 5 bases and J by 5 bases, 4 bases remained unmatched.

The chain links TRBV24-1 to TRBJ2-1; the match to TRBD2 covers 14 bases. This CDR3 has 16 residues. V gave up 3 bases and J gave up 6 bases; unmatched junction bases: 3. Germline V gene lookup returns CDR1 KGHDR and CDR2 SFDVKD. CDR3 nucleotide sequence: TGTGCCACCAGTGATCGACTAGCGGGAGGGTTCAATGAGCAGTTCTTC. Its protein is CATSDRLAGGFNEQFF.

The chain is built from TRBV4-1 and TRBJ2-1, with D possibly matching TRBD1 (6 bases). The CDR3 consists of 16 residues. The V end lost 1 base, the J end lost 0 bases, and 10 bases lay between the germline ends. Germline CDR1 MGHRA, CDR2 YSYEKL. The CDR3 DNA follows: TGCGCCAGCAGCCAAGGGGGGCTGAACTCCTACAATGAGCAGTTCTTC. It codes for CASSQGGLNSYNEQFF.

About this clone itself: It is likely a read error, because the conserved phenylalanine at the end of the CDR3 is missing. The DNA is omitted, as the CDR3 cannot be located on it reliably, and the CDR3 follows TCRdb's listing. The V call is TRBV7-6, the J call TRBJ2-3; the D segment call TRBD2 is taken from the table without a DNA check. The CDR3 adds up to 11 amino acids, both ends counted. CDR1 SGHVS and CDR2 FNYEAQ come from the germline V gene. This CDR3 reads CASSYTSGSQG.

This chain connects TRBV5-8 to TRBJ1-2; 7 bases match TRBD1. Trimming took 4 bases from V and 2 from J; bases not matched to a gene: 2. CDR3 length: 13 residues. Germline CDR1 reads SGHTS; CDR2 reads YDEGEE. The CDR3 loop is CASSPDRNYGYTF. The CDR3 DNA reads as TGTGCCAGCAGCCCGGACAGGAACTATGGCTACACCTTC.

In DNA form, the CDR3 reads TGTGCCACCAGTGATTGGGACAAAGAGACCCAGTACTTC. Its protein is CATSDWDKETQYF. This chain joins TRBV24-1 and TRBJ2-5; D might be TRBD1 (6 bases). This CDR3 region has 13 residues. Looked up from germline, CDR1 is KGHDR and CDR2 is SFDVKD. The germline V and J ends were trimmed by 2 bases and 3 bases, with 6 bases remaining between them.

For this clone: Within the sample, other DNA sequences also encode this same CDR3. The chain employs TRBV5-1 and TRBJ2-7; weak D call: TRBD1 (5 bases). Germline lookup yields CDR1 SGHRS and CDR2 YFSETQ. This CDR3 has 14 amino acids. Trimming stripped 0 bases from V and 2 bases from J, with 9 bases between. The CDR3 DNA sequence: TGCGCCAGCAGCTTGGACCAGGGTCCCTACGAGCAGTACTTC. It specifies CASSLDQGPYEQYF.

The chain combines TRBV24-1 with TRBJ1-2, with a possible D match to TRBD1 (6 bases). Germline loops: CDR1 KGHDR, CDR2 SFDVKD. Trimming took 4 bases from V and 6 from J, leaving 8 bases between them. This CDR3 comprises 12 residues. CDR3 in amino acids: CATSEGHHGYTF. The CDR3 DNA reads as TGTGCCACCAGTGAGGGACACCATGGCTACACCTTC.

DNA of the CDR3: TGTGCCAGCAGCAGGGGGAACAGGGGGCATGGAGCTTTCTTT. Protein product: CASSRGNRGHGAFF. This chain links TRBV25-1 with TRBJ1-1; TRBD1 agrees at 9 bases. The germline V gene has CDR1 MGHDK and CDR2 SYGVNS. V trimming: 6 bases; J trimming: 10 bases; junction bases outside the gene matches: 12. This CDR3 spans 14 amino acids.

V gene TRBV27 combines with J gene TRBJ1-4; perhaps TRBD1 as D (6 bases). V lost 5 bases and J lost 5, with 18 bases in between. The CDR3 has 16 amino acids. The germline gives CDR1 MNHEY, CDR2 SMNVEV (reference sequence). The CDR3 region has the DNA TGTGCCAGCAGTCCCTGGTCTCTAACAGGGAATGAAAAACTGTTTTTT. This translates into CASSPWSLTGNEKLFF.

About this clone itself: The junction shows a germline mismatch at one end, possibly a read error. J is TRBJ2-1 and V is TRBV6-6, with 12 positions matching TRBD2. The CDR3 is 15 amino acids. Germline V CDR1 and CDR2: MNHNY, SVGAGI (reference sequence). The CDR3 loop reads CASRGDGTSGLMPLF. The CDR3, as DNA: TGTGCCAGCAGGGGAGACGGGACTAGCGGGTTAATGCCCCTCTTC.

This chain links TRBV12-1 with TRBJ1-1; the table assigns TRBD1, which was not confirmed against the DNA. TRBV12-1 is tagged as a pseudogene. The CDR3 contains 17 residues. The CDR3 region has the DNA TGTGCCAGCAGCTCTGATCCAGGGATCAATCGTAGCACTGAAGCTTTCTTT. It codes for CASSSDPGINRSTEAFF.

This sequence joins TRBV11-2 and TRBJ2-7; 9 positions agree with TRBD2. V lost 6 bases to trimming and J lost 0 bases; unmatched junction nucleotides: 6. This CDR3 is built from 15 residues. Per the germline V gene, CDR1 is SGHAT and CDR2 is FQNNGV. CDR3 residues: CASRYLAGSSYEQYF. DNA for the CDR3: TGTGCCAGCAGATATCTAGCGGGGAGCTCCTACGAGCAGTACTTC.

The chain recombines TRBV18 with TRBJ1-5; possible D gene TRBD1, 5 bases. CDR1 and CDR2 from the germline V gene are KGHSH and LQKENI. V was pared by 3 bases and J by 0 bases, with 12 bases between. The CDR3 is 16 amino acids. The CDR3 loop is CASSPRDGLSNQPQHF. CDR3 bases: TGTGCCAGCTCACCGCGGGACGGGCTTAGCAATCAGCCCCAGCATTTT.

The CDR3 spells CATSLGQVTNNEQFF. The CDR3 nucleotides read TGTGCCACTTCACTGGGACAGGTAACTAACAATGAGCAGTTCTTC. This rearrangement joins TRBV24-1 to TRBJ2-1, with 8 bases matching TRBD1. Germline V gene sequence: CDR1 KGHDR, CDR2 SFDVKD. Trimming took 10 bases from V and 5 from J; bases not matched to a gene: 12. The CDR3 has 15 residues.

This clone occurred a few times. This sequence joins TRBV5-1 and TRBJ2-7, with a tentative D call TRBD2 (6 bases). This CDR3 spans 13 amino acids. Per the germline V gene, CDR1 is SGHRS and CDR2 is YFSETQ. The V gene lost 4 bases and the J gene lost 7 bases, with 15 bases spanning the gap. The DNA of the CDR3 is TGCGCCAGCAGCAGGAACGGGGGAGAGGAGCAGTACTTC. Amino acids: CASSRNGGEEQYF.

The gene calls are TRBV10-3 and TRBJ1-1; a weak D match, TRBD1 (5 bases). Germline V gives CDR1 ENHRY, CDR2 SYGVKD. The CDR3 contains 14 residues. The V end lost 1 base, the J end lost 0 bases, and 6 bases lay between the germline ends. This CDR3 is CAISEWGVNTEAFF. In nucleotides, the CDR3 is TGTGCCATCAGTGAGTGGGGGGTGAACACTGAAGCTTTCTTT.